Below are 6 T cell receptor beta chains sequenced from a single sample in a study of cytomegalovirus exposure and HLA in healthy donors (dated by TCRdb to 2016 to 2017). Receptor amplification or capture employed the immunoSEQ multiplex PCR assay. For the multiplex PCR, a mixture combining 60 forward primers for TCR Vbeta segments and 13 reverse primers for TCR Jbeta segments was used. TCRdb mirrors the immuneACCESS table, restricted to in-frame sequences. Some clones are absent from its copies; in checked studies, under half trace to an unresolved V gene, and the reason for the others is unknown. For this sample there are 90,000 to 150,000 clones; approximately 79% appear just once. The ten most abundant clones make up roughly 15% of the sample. Sequenced input: PBMCs. The receptors here all came from a man aged 45 to 65 in good health and CMV-seropositive.

The V call is TRBV27, the J call TRBJ1-6; TRBD1 matches 7 bases. The ends lost 10 bases at V and 10 bases at J; junction bases unmatched: 13. CDR1 is MNHEY and CDR2 is SMNVEV in the germline V gene (reference sequence). This CDR3 is built from 14 residues. The CDR3 nucleotides are TGTGCCACCTCTCTACACAGGGGAACCTCACCCCTCCACTTT. This sequence encodes CATSLHRGTSPLHF.

This chain connects TRBV19 to TRBJ2-2, with D maybe TRBD1 (5 bases). V was clipped by 5 bases and J by 0 bases, with 10 bases between them. The length of the CDR3 is 15 residues. Germline V gives CDR1 LNHDA, CDR2 SQIVND (reference sequence). CDR3 DNA: TGTGCCAGTAGTCCTAGGGGTTCGAACACCGGGGAGCTGTTTTTT. This sequence encodes CASSPRGSNTGELFF.

V usage is TRBV7-2 and J usage is TRBJ1-3; TRBD1 is a possible D gene (5 bases). Germline V gives CDR1 SGHTA, CDR2 FQGNSA. Trimming pared 2 bases from V and 3 bases from J, leaving 11 bases between. The length of the CDR3 is 15 residues. The CDR3, as DNA: TGTGCCAGCAGCTTAATAGGAGGGGTTGGAAACACCATATATTTT. Translation: CASSLIGGVGNTIYF.

This clone was detected a few times. This sequence joins TRBV4-3 and TRBJ1-1; D unresolved. V was trimmed by 1 base and J by 1 base, leaving 10 bases between them. The CDR3 sequence is 15 residues long. Germline CDR1 reads LGHNA; CDR2 reads YSLEER. The chain's CDR3 is CASSQGWATNTEAFF. CDR3 sequence (DNA): TGCGCCAGCAGCCAAGGGTGGGCAACGAACACTGAAGCTTTCTTT.

The chain couples TRBV11-3 to TRBJ2-1; TRBD1 aligns across 7 bases. After removal of 5 bases from V and 3 bases from J, the junction contained 4 bases not matched to a gene. There are 14 residues in the CDR3. Per germline, CDR1 SGHNT and CDR2 YENEEA. CDR3 DNA sequence: TGTGCCAGCAGCCGAGGACAGGTCTACAATGAGCAGTTCTTC. It is translated as CASSRGQVYNEQFF.

The chain couples TRBV5-4 to TRBJ1-2; TRBD1 agrees at 7 bases. The V gene's germline CDR1 is SGHNT and CDR2 YYREEE (reference sequence). Germline trimming cut 4 bases from V and 4 bases from J; bases unmatched to any gene: 10. The length of the CDR3 is 15 residues. CDR3 in amino acids: CASSPGTDDGYGYTF. The CDR3 DNA follows: TGTGCCAGCAGCCCGGGGACAGACGATGGCTATGGCTACACCTTC.